One sample yielded the 22 T cell receptor beta chains listed below, sequenced in a study of shared clonotypes between healthy human individuals. Here immunoSEQ multiplex PCR was the method, and the copy in TCRdb shows in-frame clones only, minus some. The table has 2,500,000 or so clones, over 85% seen once. Sequenced input: naive CD4+ T cells from PBMCs. The subset: CD45RA+ positively selected. Receptors originate from a man aged 18 to 29 in good health. Some clones in this sample may be carry-over from other donors' samples.

The chain carries TRBV9 and TRBJ1-1; D gene uncertain. This CDR3 has 12 residues. Germline-derived CDR1 and CDR2 are SGDLS and YYNGEE. Trimming pared 3 bases from V and 7 bases from J, leaving 10 bases between. The CDR3 region is CASSADLGEAFF. CDR3 nucleotide sequence: TGTGCCAGCAGCGCCGACCTCGGTGAAGCTTTCTTT.

The chain recombines TRBV18 with TRBJ2-1; 12 nucleotides align to TRBD2. In germline, CDR1 is KGHSH, CDR2 LQKENI. CDR3 length: 16 amino acids. The trim removed 5 bases at V and 3 bases at J, leaving 5 bases unmatched. Here the CDR3 reads CASSARLAGDYNEQFF. CDR3 DNA: TGTGCCAGCTCAGCACGACTAGCGGGAGACTACAATGAGCAGTTCTTC. The full variable domain, completed using reference TRBV18 and TRBJ2-1, is NAGVMQNPRHLVRRRGQEARLRCSPMKGHSHVYWYRQLPEEGLKFMVYLQKENIIDESGMPKERFSAEFPKEGPSILRIQQVVRGDSAAYFCASSARLAGDYNEQFFGPGTRLTVL.

The chain uses TRBV6-4 and TRBJ1-3, with a weak D call TRBD1 (6 bases). The CDR3 is 15 amino acids. Germline V gene sequence: CDR1 MRHNA, CDR2 SNTAGT. Trimming left V 6 bases short and J 0 bases short, with 12 bases between. CDR3 in amino acids: CASRRQADSGNTIYF. CDR3 bases: TGTGCCAGCAGGCGACAGGCGGACTCTGGAAACACCATATATTTT.

For the CDR3, the DNA is TGTGCCAGCAGCTTGTGGGCAGGAGGCCCGCAGTATTTT. Residues: CASSLWAGGPQYF. The chain carries TRBV5-8 and TRBJ2-3; possibly TRBD2 for D (5 bases). Trimming took off 1 base at V and 10 bases at J, with 13 bases between the two ends. This CDR3 comprises 13 residues. Germline CDR1 SGHTS, CDR2 YDEGEE.

V is TRBV4-2 and J is TRBJ2-2; 15 bases are shared with TRBD2. Germline CDR1 reads LGHNA; CDR2 reads YNFKEQ. V gave up 4 bases and J gave up 7 bases; unmatched junction bases: 13. This CDR3 spans 19 amino acids. Written as DNA, the CDR3 is TGTGCCAGCAGCCGTTCGGGACTAGCGGGAGGCCGGCCGGTCGGGGAGCTGTTTTTT. It codes for CASSRSGLAGGRPVGELFF.

This sequence joins TRBV7-2 and TRBJ1-2; possibly TRBD1 for D (5 bases). This CDR3 spans 13 amino acids. Looked up from germline, CDR1 is SGHTA and CDR2 is FQGNSA. V lost 0 bases, J lost 8 bases, and 10 bases lay in between. CDR3 protein: CASSLAPGTGYTF. The CDR3 DNA sequence: TGTGCCAGCAGCTTAGCCCCCGGGACCGGCTACACCTTC.

This chain's CDR3 is CASSLGVAGVLREQYF. The DNA for the CDR3 is TGTGCCAGCAGCTTAGGAGTAGCGGGAGTTCTTCGCGAGCAGTACTTC. The V and J genes are TRBV7-8 and TRBJ2-7, with 9 nucleotides matching TRBD2. Germline assignment: CDR1 SGHVS and CDR2 FQNEAQ. V trimming: 1 base; J trimming: 6 bases; junction bases outside the gene matches: 10. The CDR3 loop spans 16 amino acids.

The V call is TRBV7-2, the J call TRBJ2-4; 8 nucleotides line up with TRBD1. CDR1 SGHTA and CDR2 FQGNSA come from the germline V gene. J lost 0 bases, V lost 0 bases, and 16 bases had no gene match. This CDR3 is 21 amino acids long. For the CDR3, the DNA is TGTGCCAGCAGCTTAGCGAATTTTCGGGACACAGGGGGGCTAGCCAAAAACATTCAGTACTTC. This codes for CASSLANFRDTGGLAKNIQYF.

The chain couples TRBV5-1 to TRBJ2-3; D is uncertain. Trimming took off 0 bases at V and 6 bases at J, with 14 bases between the two ends. Germline V gene lookup returns CDR1 SGHRS and CDR2 YFSETQ. CDR3 length equals 15 residues. The DNA for the CDR3 is TGCGCCAGCAGCTTGGACATTCGTCCCACGGATACGCAGTATTTT. Protein sequence: CASSLDIRPTDTQYF.

A single count supports this clone. The chain recombines TRBV19 with TRBJ2-7; D is perhaps TRBD1 (6 bases). Germline CDR1 reads LNHDA; CDR2 reads SQIVND (reference sequence). The CDR3 runs to 15 residues. Deletions cut 4 bases from V and 0 bases from J, with 13 bases between. CDR3 residues: CASSTQGHPSYEQYF. CDR3 DNA sequence: TGTGCCAGTAGTACTCAGGGACACCCCTCCTACGAGCAGTACTTC.

The chain carries TRBV27 and TRBJ2-3, with no clear D. V lost 4 bases to trimming and J lost 8 bases, with 16 bases between them. The CDR3 runs to 14 residues. Germline lookup yields CDR1 MNHEY and CDR2 SMNVEV (reference sequence). CDR3 DNA: TGTGCCAGCAGTTGGGTGGACCCAACGGGTACGCAGTATTTT. This codes for CASSWVDPTGTQYF.

This clone has a single count. A read error may produce the germline difference seen at one junction end. The chain links TRBV28 to TRBJ2-6; D gene unclear. The CDR3 is 10 amino acids. Germline CDR1 is MDHEN and CDR2 is SYDVKM. The chain's CDR3 is CVVGANVLTF. CDR3 DNA: TGCGTGGTTGGGGCCAACGTCCTGACTTTC. The whole variable domain, filled in from reference TRBV28 and TRBJ2-6, reads DVKVTQSSRYLVKRTGEKVFLECVQDMDHENMFWYRQDPGLGLRLIYFSYDVKMKEKGDIPEGYSVSREKKERFSLILESASTNQTSMYLCVVGANVLTFGAGSRLTVL.

The V call is TRBV11-2, the J call TRBJ2-5; no firm D call. Trimming took off 1 base at V and 2 bases at J, with 8 bases between the two ends. The CDR3 length is 14 residues. Looked up from germline, CDR1 is SGHAT and CDR2 is FQNNGV. CDR3 DNA sequence: TGTGCCAGCAGCTTAGGACCGCTTCAAGAGACCCAGTACTTC. Residues: CASSLGPLQETQYF. Using reference TRBV11-2 and TRBJ2-5 for the parts outside the CDR3, the full variable domain is EAGVAQSPRYKIIEKRQSVAFWCNPISGHATLYWYQQILGQGPKLLIQFQNNGVVDDSQLPKDRFSAERLKGVDSTLKIQPAKLEDSAVYLCASSLGPLQETQYFGPGTRLLVL.

The CDR3 sequence: CASGLGRGTGNTIYF. The CDR3 DNA reads as TGTGCTAGTGGTTTAGGCAGGGGTACTGGAAACACCATATATTTT. This chain links TRBV12-5 with TRBJ1-3; possible D gene TRBD1, 6 bases. From germline, CDR1 is LGHNT and CDR2 FRNRAP. The CDR3 is made up of 15 amino acids. Trimming left V 3 bases short and J 2 bases short, with 11 bases between.

The chain employs TRBV6-5 and TRBJ1-1; 7 bases agree with TRBD1. Germline CDR1 is MNHEY and CDR2 is SVGAGI. There are 11 residues in the CDR3. After removal of 6 bases from V and 8 bases from J, the junction contained 3 bases not matched to a gene. The CDR3 loop reads CASRTGSEAFF. The CDR3 bases are TGTGCCAGCAGGACAGGGTCGGAAGCTTTCTTT.

The V and J genes are TRBV29-1 and TRBJ2-3, with a weak D call TRBD1 (5 bases). Germline lookup yields CDR1 SQVTM and CDR2 ANQGSEA. Trimming stripped 4 bases from V and 4 bases from J, with 15 bases between. The CDR3 is made up of 14 amino acids. The CDR3 loop reads CSVVGKQGADTQYF. As DNA, the CDR3 is TGCAGCGTTGTGGGTAAGCAGGGCGCAGATACGCAGTATTTT.

The chain recombines TRBV5-1 with TRBJ2-7; 9 nucleotides match TRBD2. Germline assignment: CDR1 SGHRS and CDR2 YFSETQ. This CDR3 spans 15 amino acids. Germline trimming cut 1 base from V and 3 bases from J; bases unmatched to any gene: 5. CDR3 nucleotides: TGCGCCAGCAGCTTGTTGGCTAGCGGGAACTACGAGCAGTACTTC. Encoded protein: CASSLLASGNYEQYF.

This clone was seen a handful of times. Other DNA sequences in the sample encode the same CDR3. The chain joins TRBV6-5 to TRBJ1-1, with no clear D. CDR1 and CDR2 from the germline V gene are MNHEY and SVGAGI. The CDR3 runs 11 residues. Trimming took 2 bases from V and 4 from J, leaving 2 bases between them. CDR3 bases: TGTGCCAGCAGTTACGGCACTGAAGCTTTCTTT. Translating it yields CASSYGTEAFF.

This chain uses TRBV18 with TRBJ2-1; D gene unclear. CDR1 KGHSH and CDR2 LQKENI come from the germline V gene. The CDR3 spans 12 residues. Trimming stripped 8 bases from V and 7 bases from J, with 12 bases between. Here the CDR3 DNA reads TGTGCCAGCGGGTCCCTCGGGAATGAGCAGTTCTTC. Its protein product is CASGSLGNEQFF.

V gene TRBV28 combines with J gene TRBJ1-1; D call uncertain. Trimming took off 8 bases at V and 2 bases at J, with 12 bases between the two ends. Germline V lookup: CDR1 MDHEN, CDR2 SYDVKM. This CDR3 comprises 13 residues. CDR3 in amino acids: CASLVSRNTEAFF. The CDR3 DNA reads as TGTGCCAGCCTCGTCTCTAGAAACACTGAAGCTTTCTTT.

The chain has TRBV4-1 and TRBJ2-1; 9 positions match TRBD1. The germline V gene encodes CDR1 MGHRA and CDR2 YSYEKL. The CDR3 has 16 residues. V shed 2 bases, J shed 3 bases, and the junction held 5 bases outside the gene matches. CDR3 sequence (DNA): TGCGCCAGCAGCCAACCGAGGGACAGGGTCTACAATGAGCAGTTCTTC. It specifies CASSQPRDRVYNEQFF.

This clone was observed once. The V call is TRBV7-8, the J call TRBJ1-5; D is uncertain. CDR1 is SGHVS and CDR2 is FQNEAQ in the germline V gene. The V end lost 5 bases, the J end lost 9 bases, and 11 bases lay between the germline ends. This CDR3 contains 12 residues. DNA for the CDR3: TGTGCCAGCAGCCCCCACGATCGGCCCCAGCATTTT. Protein sequence: CASSPHDRPQHF.